Listed here are 16 T cell receptor beta chains from one sample, sequenced in a study of blood T cell repertoires in COVID-19. Clones were sequenced by immunoSEQ multiplex PCR, and TCRdb holds only the in-frame ones, with some missing. The table shows about 310,000 clones, with more than 75% occurring only once. The specimen was peripheral blood. The receptor source for this set is a man aged 50-60 years with active or convalescent COVID-19.

The chain has TRBV5-1 and TRBJ2-7, with 8 bases fitting TRBD2. V lost 3 bases and J lost 4; bases outside the gene matches: 9. This CDR3 spans 15 amino acids. Germline V gene sequence: CDR1 SGHRS, CDR2 YFSETQ. CDR3 residues: CASSSDGTRGYEQYF. CDR3 in DNA: TGCGCCAGCAGCTCGGACGGGACTAGGGGATACGAGCAGTACTTC.

The rearrangement uses TRBV5-1 and TRBJ2-5; D perhaps matches TRBD1 (6 bases). Trimming stripped 3 bases from V and 4 bases from J, with 10 bases between. Germline CDR1 and CDR2: SGHRS and YFSETQ. This CDR3 contains 13 residues. The chain's CDR3 is CASSSRDTETQYF. The CDR3 DNA is TGCGCCAGCAGCTCCCGGGACACAGAGACCCAGTACTTC.

V gene TRBV28 combines with J gene TRBJ1-2, with 9 positions matching TRBD1. Germline V gene data show CDR1 as MDHEN and CDR2 as SYDVKM. V lost 2 bases, J lost 6 bases, and 4 bases stayed unmatched. CDR3 size: 14 residues. CDR3 DNA: TGTGCCAGCAGTTTAACCGGACAGGGGAATGGCTACACCTTC. This sequence encodes CASSLTGQGNGYTF.

In its sample, this clone was seen a few times. The chain has TRBV19 and TRBJ1-5; TRBD1 is a possible D gene (5 bases). Per the germline V gene, CDR1 is LNHDA and CDR2 is SQIVND (reference sequence). V was trimmed by 9 bases and J by 5 bases, leaving 17 bases between them. The CDR3 is 14 residues long. The CDR3: CASTREGPHQPQHF. CDR3 DNA: TGTGCCAGCACTCGGGAGGGGCCGCATCAGCCCCAGCATTTT.

The chain employs TRBV9 and TRBJ2-1, with D possibly being TRBD2 (6 bases). The germline V gene has CDR1 SGDLS and CDR2 YYNGEE. V lost 2 bases to trimming and J lost 2 bases, with 8 bases between them. The CDR3 has 14 residues. CDR3 protein: CASSVSGPYNEQFF. DNA of the CDR3: TGTGCCAGCAGCGTTAGCGGCCCCTACAATGAGCAGTTCTTC.

This rearrangement joins TRBV18 to TRBJ1-6, with D possibly TRBD1 on 6 matching bases. V was cut by 1 base and J by 7 bases, with 11 bases left in between. CDR3 length: 15 residues. Germline-derived CDR1 and CDR2 are KGHSH and LQKENI. CDR3 sequence (DNA): TGTGCCAGCTCACCACTGGGGGGGCCAAATTCACCCCTCCACTTT. Its protein product is CASSPLGGPNSPLHF.

There are a few counts of this clone. V gene TRBV4-2 combines with J gene TRBJ2-3; the match to TRBD2 covers 8 bases. Germline values: CDR1 LGHNA, CDR2 YNFKEQ. CDR3 length equals 16 residues. With V trimmed by 7 bases and J by 6 bases, 15 bases remained unmatched. CDR3 in amino acids: CASTIGTSEGSDTQYF. The CDR3 coding sequence is TGTGCCAGCACGATTGGGACTAGTGAGGGATCGGATACGCAGTATTTT.

Details on this clone: At one of its ends the junction is not consistent with the germline gene, which may arise from a read error. The chain has TRBV18 and TRBJ2-7, with 7 bases matching TRBD1. CDR1 is KGHSH, CDR2 LQKENI, per germline. The CDR3 consists of 9 residues. CDR3 amino acids: CASSPDRDF. CDR3 sequence (DNA): TGTGCCAGCTCACCAGACAGGGACTTC.

The chain joins TRBV30 to TRBJ1-2; D unresolved. The CDR3 sequence is 12 residues long. Trimming pared 0 bases from V and 8 bases from J, leaving 10 bases between. Germline values: CDR1 GTSNPN, CDR2 SVGIG (reference sequence). The DNA of the CDR3 is TGTGCCTGGAGTGTACGAGTTACGGGCTACACCTTC. It translates to CAWSVRVTGYTF.

The chain employs TRBV5-1 and TRBJ2-3, with a tentative D call TRBD2 (7 bases). V was clipped by 2 bases and J by 4 bases, with 14 bases between them. The CDR3 spans 15 residues. Germline CDR1 is SGHRS and CDR2 is YFSETQ. The DNA of the CDR3 is TGCGCCAGCAGCTTCGGGCGGGGGCCGTCAGATACGCAGTATTTT. Its protein product is CASSFGRGPSDTQYF. The whole variable domain, filled in from reference TRBV5-1 and TRBJ2-3, reads KAGVTQTPRYLIKTRGQQVTLSCSPISGHRSVSWYQQTPGQGLQFLFEYFSETQRNKGNFPGRFSGRQFSNSRSEMNVSTLELGDSALYLCASSFGRGPSDTQYFGPGTRLTVL.

The chain is built from TRBV6-5 and TRBJ2-7, with D perhaps matching TRBD2 (6 bases). V was clipped by 5 bases and J by 2 bases, with 10 bases between them. From germline, CDR1 is MNHEY and CDR2 SVGAGI. CDR3 size: 13 residues. The chain's CDR3 is CASSPGTAYEQYF. The CDR3 DNA is TGTGCCAGCAGTCCCGGGACTGCCTACGAGCAGTACTTC.

V is TRBV9 and J is TRBJ2-1; 9 nucleotides match TRBD2. The CDR3 length is 16 residues. With V trimmed by 2 bases and J by 1 base, 4 bases remained unmatched. Per the germline V gene, CDR1 is SGDLS and CDR2 is YYNGEE. CDR3 residues: CASSVGGGASYNEQFF. In DNA, the CDR3 is TGTGCCAGCAGCGTCGGCGGGGGGGCGTCCTACAATGAGCAGTTCTTC.

The chain recombines TRBV6-5 with TRBJ1-3; possibly TRBD1 for D (5 bases). Trimming shortened V by 4 bases and J by 2 bases, and 9 bases separated the two germline ends. Per the germline V gene, CDR1 is MNHEY and CDR2 is SVGAGI. The CDR3 is 14 residues long. This chain's CDR3 is CASSLKGTGNTIYF. Written as DNA, the CDR3 is TGTGCCAGCAGTTTAAAGGGGACTGGAAACACCATATATTTT.

The V call is TRBV30, the J call TRBJ1-1; D gene ambiguous. V was cut by 0 bases and J by 6 bases, with 5 bases left in between. From germline, CDR1 is GTSNPN and CDR2 SVGIG (reference sequence). CDR3 length: 11 amino acids. CDR3 DNA sequence: TGTGCCTGGAGTGTACAATCTGAAGCTTTCTTT. Translated, it gives CAWSVQSEAFF.

The J gene is TRBJ1-5, the V gene TRBV2; 10 bases fit TRBD1. V was pared by 5 bases and J by 7 bases, with 2 bases of the junction left unmatched. This CDR3 spans 13 amino acids. Germline V gene sequence: CDR1 SNHLY, CDR2 FYNNEI. CDR3 sequence reads: CASSPDRGQPQHF. In DNA, the CDR3 is TGTGCCAGCAGTCCGGACAGGGGGCAGCCCCAGCATTTT.

The chain links TRBV7-9 to TRBJ1-1, with a tentative D call TRBD1 (5 bases). CDR3 length equals 15 residues. The germline V gene has CDR1 SEHNR and CDR2 FQNEAQ (reference sequence). V lost 1 base to trimming and J lost 3 bases, with 12 bases between them. Here the CDR3 DNA reads TGTGCCAGCAGCTTAGTGCTCCCAGGGTACACTGAAGCTTTCTTT. This codes for CASSLVLPGYTEAFF.